This paragraph reports one T cell receptor beta chain. Authors' processing steps: Estimation of nucleated cell counts was performed using reference gene primer amplification. Sequencing used immunoSEQ multiplex PCR; TCRdb keeps in-frame clones, though not all of them. For V, J and clone size, that table is used; D and trimming come from the DNA. Among around 220,000 clones, 70% to 90% were seen once, and the ten largest hold nearly 4.5%. The sample comes from a study of blood T cell repertoires in COVID-19. Study background: Both acute and convalescent COVID-19 samples were obtained from the United States, Italy and Spain.

The germline CDR1 and CDR2 sequences are GTSNPN and SVGIG (reference sequence). With V trimmed by 3 bases and J by 14 bases, 5 bases remained unmatched. The CDR3 totals 12 residues. The specimen was peripheral blood. The receptor was derived from a man aged 45-60 years with acute or convalescent COVID-19. The chain combines TRBV30 with TRBJ2-1, with 12 nucleotides matching TRBD2. DNA of the CDR3: TGTGCCTGGAGCGCTAGCGGGGGGGGTGAGTTCTTC. This sequence encodes CAWSASGGGEFF.